This is a list of T cell receptor beta chains from one sample in a study of graft-versus-host responses after intestinal transplantation. No antigen is known for these receptors. TCRdb's table, derived via immunoSEQ multiplex PCR, lists solely in-frame clones and lacks some. Of over 100,000 clones listed, 95% are singletons. Source: unstimulated CD8+ T cells sorted from spleen or lymph node cells, taken before intestinal transplant. The receptors come from a human donor who received an intestinal transplant. CDR3s include the opening cysteine and the closing phenylalanine or tryptophan. The order of the fields is V gene, CDR3 length, J gene, clone size, D gene, CDR3 protein, CDR3 DNA. The D gene is left open where the match is weak. Size values are once, few and many counts, or a class for expanded clones, and some rows have none.

v_call: TRBV28; cdr3_length: 16; j_call: TRBJ2-1; clone_size: NA; d_call: TRBD2; cdr3_aa: CASSLLAGWPYNEQFF; cdr3_nt: TGTGCCAGCAGTTTATTAGCGGGTTGGCCCTACAATGAGCAGTTCTTC
v_call: TRBV7-9; cdr3_length: 14; j_call: TRBJ2-7; clone_size: NA; d_call: NA; cdr3_aa: CASSDKGYSYEQYF; cdr3_nt: TGTGCCAGCAGCGATAAGGGGTACTCCTACGAGCAGTACTTC
v_call: TRBV5-6; cdr3_length: 13; j_call: TRBJ2-7; clone_size: NA; d_call: NA; cdr3_aa: CASSLLQGSEQYF; cdr3_nt: TGTGCCAGCAGCCTCCTACAGGGTAGCGAGCAGTACTTC
v_call: TRBV7-7; cdr3_length: 17; j_call: TRBJ2-2; clone_size: NA; d_call: NA; cdr3_aa: CASSLAPRIANTGELFF; cdr3_nt: TGTGCCAGCAGCTTAGCGCCGAGGATTGCGAACACCGGGGAGCTGTTTTTT
v_call: TRBV19; cdr3_length: 13; j_call: TRBJ2-3; clone_size: NA; d_call: NA; cdr3_aa: CASSIKSGYTQYF; cdr3_nt: TGTGCCAGTAGTATTAAGTCGGGTTATACGCAGTATTTT
v_call: TRBV9; cdr3_length: 16; j_call: TRBJ2-2; clone_size: NA; d_call: TRBD2; cdr3_aa: CASSERGLARVGELFF; cdr3_nt: TGTGCCAGCAGCGAAAGGGGACTAGCAAGAGTCGGGGAGCTGTTTTTT
v_call: TRBV21-1; cdr3_length: 18; j_call: TRBJ1-2; clone_size: NA; d_call: NA; cdr3_aa: CASSKYTVTGGADYGYTF; cdr3_nt: TGTGCCAGCAGCAAATATACGGTCACAGGGGGCGCGGACTATGGCTACACCTTC
v_call: TRBV19; cdr3_length: 17; j_call: TRBJ1-1; clone_size: NA; d_call: TRBD1; cdr3_aa: CASRRGQGQFMNTEAFF; cdr3_nt: TGTGCCAGTAGGAGGGGACAGGGACAATTCATGAACACTGAAGCTTTCTTT
v_call: TRBV4-3; cdr3_length: 15; j_call: TRBJ1-2; clone_size: NA; d_call: NA; cdr3_aa: CASSQDLTANYGYTF; cdr3_nt: TGCGCCAGCAGCCAAGATCTTACAGCAAACTATGGCTACACCTTC
v_call: TRBV16; cdr3_length: 17; j_call: TRBJ2-7; clone_size: NA; d_call: TRBD2; cdr3_aa: CASSQSAAGEIGYEQYF; cdr3_nt: TGTGCCAGCAGCCAATCGGCAGCGGGAGAGATCGGGTACGAGCAGTACTTC
v_call: TRBV2; cdr3_length: 10; j_call: TRBJ1-2; clone_size: NA; d_call: NA; cdr3_aa: CATAGDGYTF; cdr3_nt: TGTGCCACCGCCGGAGATGGCTACACCTTC
v_call: TRBV28; cdr3_length: 15; j_call: TRBJ1-5; clone_size: NA; d_call: TRBD1; cdr3_aa: CASSLQTGGAQPQHF; cdr3_nt: TGTGCCAGCAGTTTACAGACAGGGGGGGCTCAGCCCCAGCATTTT
v_call: TRBV7-9; cdr3_length: 16; j_call: TRBJ1-2; clone_size: NA; d_call: NA; cdr3_aa: CASSLARSGARWGYTF; cdr3_nt: TGTGCCAGCAGCCTAGCCAGGTCGGGGGCTCGGTGGGGCTACACCTTC
v_call: TRBV4-2; cdr3_length: 15; j_call: TRBJ1-5; clone_size: once; d_call: NA; cdr3_aa: CASSQDAPGIQPQHF; cdr3_nt: TGTGCCAGCAGCCAAGATGCTCCAGGGATTCAGCCCCAGCATTTT
v_call: TRBV5-1; cdr3_length: 17; j_call: TRBJ1-1; clone_size: NA; d_call: TRBD1; cdr3_aa: CASDPRQGGSMNTEAFF; cdr3_nt: TGCGCCAGCGACCCAAGACAGGGGGGTTCCATGAACACTGAAGCTTTCTTT
v_call: TRBV7-9; cdr3_length: 14; j_call: TRBJ2-1; clone_size: NA; d_call: TRBD1; cdr3_aa: CASPRDRGTDEQFF; cdr3_nt: TGTGCCAGCCCTCGGGACAGGGGAACGGATGAGCAGTTCTTC
v_call: TRBV7-2; cdr3_length: 12; j_call: TRBJ2-7; clone_size: NA; d_call: NA; cdr3_aa: CASSLKRIEQYF; cdr3_nt: TGTGCCAGCAGCTTAAAGCGGATCGAGCAGTACTTC
v_call: TRBV6-5; cdr3_length: 15; j_call: TRBJ2-7; clone_size: NA; d_call: NA; cdr3_aa: CASRFARGQTYEQYF; cdr3_nt: TGTGCCAGCAGGTTCGCCAGGGGTCAAACCTACGAGCAGTACTTC
v_call: TRBV6-1; cdr3_length: 13; j_call: TRBJ2-3; clone_size: NA; d_call: NA; cdr3_aa: CASSDRYTDTQYF; cdr3_nt: TGTGCCAGCAGTGACCGGTACACAGATACGCAGTATTTT
v_call: TRBV28; cdr3_length: 16; j_call: TRBJ2-5; clone_size: NA; d_call: NA; cdr3_aa: CASSFFPTVLGETQYF; cdr3_nt: TGTGCCAGCAGTTTTTTTCCGACAGTCTTGGGGGAGACCCAGTACTTC
v_call: TRBV4-3; cdr3_length: 15; j_call: TRBJ1-1; clone_size: NA; d_call: NA; cdr3_aa: CASSHIRVLGTEAFF; cdr3_nt: TGCGCCAGCAGCCATATCAGGGTATTGGGCACTGAAGCTTTCTTT
v_call: TRBV28; cdr3_length: 13; j_call: TRBJ2-1; clone_size: NA; d_call: NA; cdr3_aa: CASKMALWEEQFF; cdr3_nt: TGTGCCAGCAAGATGGCTCTATGGGAAGAGCAGTTCTTC
v_call: TRBV13; cdr3_length: 13; j_call: TRBJ1-1; clone_size: NA; d_call: NA; cdr3_aa: CASSLGPNLEAFF; cdr3_nt: TGTGCCAGCAGCTTAGGACCCAACCTTGAAGCTTTCTTT
v_call: TRBV5-6; cdr3_length: 14; j_call: TRBJ2-7; clone_size: NA; d_call: NA; cdr3_aa: CASIKVGGTGDRYF; cdr3_nt: TGTGCCAGCATCAAAGTAGGCGGGACCGGAGATCGGTACTTC
v_call: TRBV29-1; cdr3_length: 12; j_call: TRBJ2-7; clone_size: NA; d_call: TRBD1; cdr3_aa: CSAEGQGYEQYF; cdr3_nt: TGCAGCGCAGAAGGACAGGGCTACGAGCAGTACTTC
v_call: TRBV4-1; cdr3_length: 11; j_call: TRBJ1-1; clone_size: NA; d_call: NA; cdr3_aa: CASSQGAEAFF; cdr3_nt: TGCGCCAGCAGCCAGGGGGCTGAAGCTTTCTTT
v_call: TRBV29-1; cdr3_length: 15; j_call: TRBJ2-1; clone_size: NA; d_call: TRBD2; cdr3_aa: CSVEYVGRAYSEQFF; cdr3_nt: TGCAGCGTTGAATACGTCGGGAGGGCCTATTCTGAGCAGTTCTTC